This T cell receptor (beta chain) is from a study of T cell responses to AZD1222 COVID-19 vaccine (dated by TCRdb to the early 2020s). About the investigation overall: AZD1222 recipients with second doses at about 4 weeks or about 12 weeks were pooled, because spike-specific TCR depth and breadth did not differ between schedules. A total of under 250 trial participants underwent TCR sequencing, of whom 207 had received two doses of AZD1222 and around 26 had received two doses of the MenACWY control vaccine. Trial participants were enrolled by age into subgroups of 18-55, 56-69 and 70-plus years, and around 150, 28 and 57 TCR-sequenced participants, respectively, were included in these subgroups. On the study overall, not on this receptor specifically: Participants were mostly white British, with more females than males. The authors suggested clonal diversity may have been underestimated. The 56-69-year group was small, and its depth increase did not reach significance, likely because of low power. Because no day 14 peak-response samples were available, the repertoires could be characterized only after the peak T cell response. Nearly half of unique spike-specific TCRs reportedly recognized epitopes outside regions mutated in the B.1.351 and B.1.1.7 variants. The vaccine-associated CD4 TCRs covered the entire spike protein, and the dominant responses fell in regions 160-218 and 743-854. Conclusions about previously exposed vaccinees are limited because only six or seven AZD1222 recipients were SARS-CoV-2 seropositive at baseline. After two AZD1222 doses, spike-specific TCR breadth and depth were significantly higher than at day 0 and than in MenACWY recipients.

The germline V gene specifies KGHSH as CDR1 and LQKENI as CDR2. V loses 1 base of germline sequence and J loses 5 bases, and the interval between the two ends is 15 bases. The CDR3 goes from the cysteine to the phenylalanine over 16 residues. Only the CDR3 portion is preserved as DNA: 48 bases, with reading frame beginning at the first base. The CDR3 regions of human TCRbeta chains were analyzed by immunosequencing. Per the original workflow: Repertoire TCRs were checked for matches against a reference library of SARS-CoV-2-specific TCRs that had been generated using the MIRA antigen-specificity platform. Breadth meant the fraction of unique TCRs that were SARS-CoV-2-associated, whereas depth meant the fraction of total T cells that were SARS-CoV-2-associated. Each spike-specific TCR was assigned to its reactive spike region and to a CD4 or CD8 class using the MIRA data. Log10-transformed breadth and depth values were compared by one-way ANOVA with Sidak's multiple comparisons tests. Held by TCRdb, this immuneACCESS table contains in-frame sequences only and omits some clones. Under half of the omission traces to an unresolved V gene where checked; the cause of the rest is unknown. The D gene and trimming were derived from the DNA, and the V and J assignments and clone size from that table. This sample holds about 140,000 clones; less than 95% were observed only once. Around 2.7% of the sample comes from the top ten.

A note on this clone: Its antigen remains undetermined. No qualities accompany the bases; no much larger clone lies one base away.

This sample's time point label indicates: baseline before first vaccination. Vaccinee samples came from UK trials COV001 and COV002, including a single-blind randomized controlled phase 2/3 trial of AZD1222 (ChAdOx1 nCoV-19) in healthy adults. For TCRbeta chain sequencing, PBMC samples from trial participants were taken at day 0 and at day 28 after the second dose. This clonotype originated in an adult in good health. The sequenced sample was peripheral blood, obtained on day 0 of AZD1222 vaccination. Recombination joined TRBV18 with TRBJ1-5, with the D gene too uncertain to name. The DNA reads as follows: TGTGCCAGCTCACCACGTGGGATAGGGCACGATCAGCCCCAGCATTTT. Translated, it reads CASSPRGIGHDQPQHF. Where the CDR3 stops, the reference TRBV18 and TRBJ1-5 genes take over; the full variable domain is NAGVMQNPRHLVRRRGQEARLRCSPMKGHSHVYWYRQLPEEGLKFMVYLQKENIIDESGMPKERFSAEFPKEGPSILRIQQVVRGDSAAYFCASSPRGIGHDQPQHFGDGTRLSIL.